Below are 21 T cell receptor beta chains sequenced from a single sample in a study of shared clonotypes between healthy human individuals. Here immunoSEQ multiplex PCR was the method, and the copy in TCRdb shows in-frame clones only, minus some. The sample includes about 470,000 clones, roughly 80% of them seen just once. The sequenced material came from PBMCs. These receptors originate from a woman aged 40 to 49 in good health. Some clones in this sample may be carry-over from other donors' samples.

This clone appeared a few times. J is TRBJ2-1 and V is TRBV5-6; 13 bases align to TRBD2. The CDR3 is 14 residues long. From germline, CDR1 is SGHDT and CDR2 YYEEEE. Trimming removed 4 bases from V and 9 bases from J; junction bases left unmatched: 4. CDR3 in amino acids: CASSQGLAGIEQFF. In nucleotides, the CDR3 is TGTGCCAGCAGCCAGGGACTAGCGGGAATTGAGCAGTTCTTC.

The gene calls are TRBV4-2 and TRBJ2-7, with 13 nucleotides matching TRBD2. CDR3 length equals 15 residues. Germline trimming cut 4 bases from V and 3 bases from J; bases unmatched to any gene: 3. Germline V gene sequence: CDR1 LGHNA, CDR2 YNFKEQ. The CDR3 DNA reads as TGTGCCAGCAGCCCTGGACTAGCGGGAGACTACGAGCAGTACTTC. Its protein product is CASSPGLAGDYEQYF.

The CDR3 sequence: CASSGQGDQPQHF. CDR3 nucleotide sequence: TGTGCCAGCTCGGGACAGGGAGATCAGCCCCAGCATTTT. The genes are TRBV18 and TRBJ1-5, with 9 nucleotides matching TRBD1. After removal of 6 bases from V and 5 bases from J, the junction contained 2 bases not matched to a gene. Germline V gene data show CDR1 as KGHSH and CDR2 as LQKENI. CDR3 length equals 13 residues.

The V and J genes are TRBV5-6 and TRBJ2-1, with a tentative D call TRBD2 (6 bases). Germline V gene sequence: CDR1 SGHDT, CDR2 YYEEEE. The CDR3 consists of 16 residues. V was clipped by 4 bases and J by 0 bases, with 14 bases between them. Here the CDR3 reads CASSRDFQSSYNEQFF. The CDR3 bases are TGTGCCAGCAGCCGGGACTTCCAAAGCTCCTACAATGAGCAGTTCTTC.

In regard to this clone: This sequence is one base from a far larger clone and is likely a read error. The chain employs TRBV6-1 and TRBJ1-5, with 7 bases matching TRBD1. The CDR3 extends over 15 amino acids. V dropped 8 bases and J dropped 6; count of bases not matched to a gene: 13. Germline values: CDR1 MNHNS, CDR2 SASEGT. CDR3 amino acids: CASGGQTGHSQPQHF. DNA for the CDR3: TGTGCCAGCGGTGGGCAGACAGGGCATAGTCAGCCCCAGCATTTT.

The J gene is TRBJ2-7, the V gene TRBV9, with no clear D. CDR3 length: 13 residues. Trimming cost V 0 bases and J 6 bases, with 10 bases left between them. Germline values: CDR1 SGDLS, CDR2 YYNGEE. CDR3 in DNA: TGTGCCAGCAGCGTAGGTCCACGTAGCGAGCAGTACTTC. Its protein is CASSVGPRSEQYF. Full variable domain (rest looked up from reference TRBV9 and TRBJ2-7): DSGVTQTPKHLITATGQRVTLRCSPRSGDLSVYWYQQSLDQGLQFLIQYYNGEERAKGNILERFSAQQFPDLHSELNLSSLELGDSALYFCASSVGPRSEQYFGPGTRLTVT.

The genes are TRBV6-5 and TRBJ1-6; unclear D gene. This CDR3 contains 14 residues. V was trimmed by 6 bases and J by 9 bases, leaving 15 bases between them. Per germline, CDR1 MNHEY and CDR2 SVGAGI. CDR3 nucleotide sequence: TGTGCCAGCAGCCCTGGACCTCAGGTTTCACCCCTCCACTTT. Encoded protein: CASSPGPQVSPLHF.

Ten or more counts support this clone. V and J are TRBV5-1 and TRBJ2-1; tentatively, D is TRBD2 (5 bases). CDR3 length: 15 residues. Trimming took off 3 bases at V and 6 bases at J, with 16 bases between the two ends. CDR1 SGHRS and CDR2 YFSETQ come from the germline V gene. CDR3 loop: CASSSGLPSTNEQFF. DNA of the CDR3: TGCGCCAGCAGCTCAGGACTCCCCTCGACCAATGAGCAGTTCTTC.

This sequence joins TRBV5-4 and TRBJ1-2; D is ambiguous. Germline CDR1 SGHNT, CDR2 YYREEE (reference sequence). The CDR3 has 12 residues. Trimming left V 0 bases short and J 7 bases short, with 7 bases between. The CDR3 region has the DNA TGTGCCAGCAGCTTGGGTGTGGGTGGCTACACCTTC. It codes for CASSLGVGGYTF.

The chain is built from TRBV2 and TRBJ2-1, with a weak D call TRBD2 (6 bases). Per the germline V gene, CDR1 is SNHLY and CDR2 is FYNNEI. The CDR3 loop spans 15 amino acids. The ends were cut back, 6 bases at V and 7 bases at J, with 19 bases in the middle. The CDR3 is CASSVGGQALNEQFF. The CDR3 coding sequence is TGTGCCAGCAGCGTCGGGGGTCAGGCTTTGAATGAGCAGTTCTTC.

This rearrangement joins TRBV5-6 to TRBJ2-1; 10 bases agree with TRBD2. With 1 base clipped from V and 3 bases from J, the junction kept 7 bases outside the gene matches. There are 17 residues in the CDR3. Germline assignment: CDR1 SGHDT and CDR2 YYEEEE. CDR3 in amino acids: CASSLTSGLASYNEQFF. The CDR3 bases are TGTGCCAGCAGCTTGACATCGGGACTAGCGAGCTACAATGAGCAGTTCTTC.

The V and J genes are TRBV7-3 and TRBJ2-7; 8 bases map to TRBD2. J was trimmed by 2 bases and V by 2 bases; bases with no gene match: 5. CDR3 size: 15 residues. The germline V gene has CDR1 SGHTA and CDR2 FQGTGA. This chain's CDR3 is CASSLYREGPYEQYF. The CDR3 bases are TGTGCCAGCAGCTTATACCGGGAGGGCCCCTACGAGCAGTACTTC. Full variable domain (missing parts from reference TRBV7-3 and TRBJ2-7): GAGVSQTPSNKVTEKGKYVELRCDPISGHTALYWYRQSLGQGPEFLIYFQGTGAADDSGLPNDRFFAVRPEGSVSTLKIQRTERGDSAVYLCASSLYREGPYEQYFGPGTRLTVT.

The chain has TRBV6-5 and TRBJ1-3; D is undetermined. This CDR3 has 15 amino acids. From germline, CDR1 is MNHEY and CDR2 SVGAGI. Trimming left V 2 bases short and J 0 bases short, with 8 bases between. The CDR3 sequence: CASSYGANSGNTIYF. In DNA form, the CDR3 reads TGTGCCAGCAGTTACGGCGCCAACTCTGGAAACACCATATATTTT.

This clone has just one count. This chain links TRBV20-1 with TRBJ2-5, with unresolved D. The germline gives CDR1 DFQATT, CDR2 SNEGSKA (reference sequence). This CDR3 is built from 11 residues. Trimming took 5 bases from V and 5 from J, leaving 9 bases between them. CDR3 amino acids: CSAPRKETQYF. CDR3 in DNA: TGCAGTGCTCCCCGCAAGGAGACCCAGTACTTC.

V and J are TRBV2 and TRBJ2-3, with 11 nucleotides matching TRBD2. Per germline, CDR1 SNHLY and CDR2 FYNNEI. The trim removed 6 bases at V and 2 bases at J, leaving 7 bases unmatched. The CDR3 is 16 residues long. CDR3 bases: TGTGCCAGCAGGACAGGGACTAGCGGCCCCACAGATACGCAGTATTTT. Encoded protein: CASRTGTSGPTDTQYF.

The gene calls are TRBV4-2 and TRBJ2-3; 10 bases fit TRBD2. V gave up 0 bases and J gave up 1 base; unmatched junction bases: 4. The CDR3 runs 17 residues. Per germline, CDR1 LGHNA and CDR2 YNFKEQ. Here the CDR3 reads CASSQDGSGGGTDTQYF. For the CDR3, the DNA is TGTGCCAGCAGCCAAGATGGGAGCGGGGGGGGCACAGATACGCAGTATTTT.

The rearrangement uses TRBV7-9 and TRBJ1-2; D call uncertain. Germline CDR1 SEHNR, CDR2 FQNEAQ (reference sequence). Trimming cost V 5 bases and J 8 bases, with 21 bases left between them. There are 15 residues in the CDR3. CDR3 in amino acids: CASSDARHGDGGYTF. CDR3 bases: TGTGCCAGCAGCGACGCCCGACACGGAGATGGAGGCTACACCTTC.

The genes are TRBV25-1 and TRBJ2-7; the D is unclear. The CDR3 extends over 13 amino acids. V was shortened by 2 bases and J by 0 bases, with 5 bases between the two germline ends. Germline values: CDR1 MGHDK, CDR2 SYGVNS. In DNA, the CDR3 is TGTGCCAGCAGTGAAGGGTCCTCCTACGAGCAGTACTTC. Amino acid sequence: CASSEGSSYEQYF.

This clone has just one count. The chain uses TRBV25-1 and TRBJ2-1; the D is unclear. The CDR3 totals 14 residues. Per the germline V gene, CDR1 is MGHDK and CDR2 is SYGVNS. Trimming shortened V by 6 bases and J by 5 bases, and 14 bases separated the two germline ends. CDR3 coding DNA: TGTGCCAGCAGGGGCCTCGGCCCTCACAATGAGCAGTTCTTC. It codes for CASRGLGPHNEQFF.

The chain uses TRBV27 and TRBJ2-2; no reliable D call. There are 13 residues in the CDR3. Germline V gene sequence: CDR1 MNHEY, CDR2 SMNVEV (reference sequence). V was cut by 2 bases and J by 7 bases, with 8 bases left in between. CDR3 sequence: CASSLGTVGELFF. Written as DNA, the CDR3 is TGTGCCAGCAGTTTAGGTACTGTCGGGGAGCTGTTTTTT.

The V gene is TRBV19, the J gene TRBJ2-5; D unclear. V shed 3 bases and J shed 3 bases, with 8 bases lying between them. Germline V gives CDR1 LNHDA, CDR2 SQIVND (reference sequence). The CDR3 is 13 residues long. The CDR3 DNA reads TGTGCCAGTAGTATTCAGCCGGAAGAGACCCAGTACTTC. It specifies CASSIQPEETQYF.